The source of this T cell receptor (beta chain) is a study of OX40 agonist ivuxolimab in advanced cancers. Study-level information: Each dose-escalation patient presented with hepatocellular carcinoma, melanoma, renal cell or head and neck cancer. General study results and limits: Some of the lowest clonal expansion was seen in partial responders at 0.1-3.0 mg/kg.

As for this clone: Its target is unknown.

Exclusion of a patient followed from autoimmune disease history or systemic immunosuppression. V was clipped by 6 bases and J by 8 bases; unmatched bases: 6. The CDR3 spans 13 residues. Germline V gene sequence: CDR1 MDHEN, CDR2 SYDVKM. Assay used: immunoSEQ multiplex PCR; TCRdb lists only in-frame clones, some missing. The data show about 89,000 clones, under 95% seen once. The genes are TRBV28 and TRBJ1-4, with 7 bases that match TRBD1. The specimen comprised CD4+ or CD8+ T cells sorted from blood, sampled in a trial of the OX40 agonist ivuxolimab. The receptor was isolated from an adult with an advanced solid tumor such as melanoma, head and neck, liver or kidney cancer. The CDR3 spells CASSTGAREKLFF. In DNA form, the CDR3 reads TGTGCCAGCAGCACAGGGGCTCGGGAAAAACTGTTTTTT. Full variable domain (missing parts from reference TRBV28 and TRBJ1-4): DVKVTQSSRYLVKRTGEKVFLECVQDMDHENMFWYRQDPGLGLRLIYFSYDVKMKEKGDIPEGYSVSREKKERFSLILESASTNQTSMYLCASSTGAREKLFFGSGTQLSVL.